This T cell receptor beta chain was identified in a study of blood T cell repertoires in COVID-19. TCRdb's copy holds only in-frame clones and misses some; the assay was immunoSEQ multiplex PCR. The repertoire includes some 90,000 clones, about 90% of them detected once, and approximately 4% sits in the top ten. V was pared by 5 bases and J by 6 bases, with 10 bases between. The CDR3 is 12 amino acids. Germline V CDR1 and CDR2: LNHDA, SQIVND (reference sequence). The TCR was taken from a woman over 75 with active or convalescent COVID-19. The chain joins TRBV19 to TRBJ1-2, with D possibly TRBD1 on 5 matching bases. The sequenced sample consisted of peripheral blood. DNA for the CDR3: TGTGCCAGTAGTCTCAGGGATCATGGCTACACCTTC. This codes for CASSLRDHGYTF.